This is a list of T cell receptor beta chains from one sample in a study of blood T cell repertoires in COVID-19. Measured with immunoSEQ multiplex PCR; TCRdb has only the in-frame clones, and not every one. Of tens of thousands of clones in the sample, around 80% are singletons; the top ten hold under 60%. The sample comprised peripheral blood. These receptor sequences come from a man between 65 and 80 years old with acute or convalescent COVID-19. Each CDR3 is given with its conserved first and last residue. The order of the fields is clone size, D gene, V gene, J gene, CDR3 DNA, CDR3 protein. D genes are given only for firm matches. Some rows have no size entry. The others give once, few or many, or a class for an expanded clone.

NA,NA,TRBV4-3,TRBJ2-2,TGCGCCAGCAGCCAAGATGCAGGGTGGACCGGGGAGCTGTTTTTT,CASSQDAGWTGELFF
NA,NA,TRBV5-4,TRBJ1-6,TGTGCCAGCAGCTTGGAAGGAGACTCCTATAATTCACCCCTCCACTTT,CASSLEGDSYNSPLHF
once,TRBD2,TRBV18,TRBJ2-7,TGTGCCAGCTCACCAAACCTAGCGGGAGTTACCAACGAGCAGTACTTC,CASSPNLAGVTNEQYF
NA,NA,TRBV28,TRBJ1-6,TGTGCCAGCAGTTTACCCGACAGGAATAATTCACCCCTCCACTTT,CASSLPDRNNSPLHF
few,TRBD1,TRBV5-1,TRBJ1-2,TGCGCCAGCAGCGCTACACAGGGGCATGGCTACACCTTC,CASSATQGHGYTF
few,NA,TRBV6-2/TRBV6-3,TRBJ2-7,TGTGCCAGCAGTTACTCGATGGGGTTGGCGGCGGGTTACGAGCAGTACTTC,CASSYSMGLAAGYEQYF
NA,TRBD2,TRBV6-2/TRBV6-3,TRBJ2-3,TGTGCCAGCAGCCCCCCCGGAAGAGCGGGGGGCCTCCTGGGTTATACGCAGTATTTT,CASSPPGRAGGLLGYTQYF
many,TRBD1,TRBV11-2,TRBJ2-3,TGTGCCAGCAGCCACTACAGGGGAAGAGGAGATACGCAGTATTTT,CASSHYRGRGDTQYF
NA,TRBD1,TRBV6-1,TRBJ1-5,TGTGCCAGCAGTGAAGTTGGGGGACAGTTAAATCAGCCCCAGCATTTT,CASSEVGGQLNQPQHF
NA,TRBD1,TRBV5-1,TRBJ2-7,TGCGCCAGCAGCTTGGGTGGACAGGCGTACGAGCAGTACTTC,CASSLGGQAYEQYF
NA,NA,TRBV6-6,TRBJ1-5,TGTGCCAGCAGTTTGCCTTTACGGCAGCCCCAGCATTTT,CASSLPLRQPQHF
NA,TRBD1,TRBV30,TRBJ1-6,TGTGCCTGGGCACCACAGGGGGCGAATTCACCCCTCCACTTT,CAWAPQGANSPLHF
NA,NA,TRBV5-5,TRBJ1-2,TGTGCCAGCAGCTTTGAAGGGACTTCTAACTATGGCTACACCTTC,CASSFEGTSNYGYTF
NA,TRBD1,TRBV6-5,TRBJ1-5,TGTGCCAGCAGTAGGGACAGGACAGGGGGCGGGCCCCAGCATTTT,CASSRDRTGGGPQHF
NA,NA,TRBV7-8,TRBJ2-1,TGTGCCAGCAGCTTAGCGCGGTACAATGAGCAGTTCTTC,CASSLARYNEQFF
NA,NA,TRBV30,TRBJ2-7,TGTGCCTGGAGTTCCACCGGGCTCAGGGGAGGGGAGCAGTACTTC,CAWSSTGLRGGEQYF
NA,TRBD1,TRBV5-5,TRBJ1-2,TGTGCCAGCAGCCAAGGACAGGAGAGGCGAGGCTACACCTTC,CASSQGQERRGYTF
NA,TRBD2,TRBV5-5,TRBJ2-4,TGTGCCAGCAGTTTCGGGGCGGGGGTGAGGTATGGAAACATTCAGTACTTC,CASSFGAGVRYGNIQYF
NA,TRBD1,TRBV7-9,TRBJ2-2,TGTGCTCAAGCACCGGACAGGGGGAACACCGGGGAGCTGTTTTTT,CAQAPDRGNTGELFF
NA,NA,TRBV19,TRBJ2-1,TGTGCCAGTAGTATACTAAACTACAATGAGCAGTTCTTC,CASSILNYNEQFF
NA,NA,TRBV7-2,TRBJ1-2,TGTGCCAGCAGCTTACAAGTGGAGACCTATGGCTACACCTTC,CASSLQVETYGYTF
NA,NA,TRBV5-1,TRBJ2-2,TGCGCCAGCAGCTTGGATGGCCGCCCCAACACCGGGGAGCTGTTTTTT,CASSLDGRPNTGELFF
NA,NA,TRBV18,TRBJ1-4,TGTGCCAGCTCACCACTCGAGAATGAAAAACTGTTTTTT,CASSPLENEKLFF
NA,TRBD1,TRBV5-1,TRBJ1-2,TGCGCCAGCAGCTTGGAGGGGACAGGGACGGGCGGCTACACCTTC,CASSLEGTGTGGYTF
NA,NA,TRBV4-2,TRBJ2-7,TGTGCCAGCAGCCAAGAGCCCGGGAACCCAGAGATTTACGAGCAGTACTTC,CASSQEPGNPEIYEQYF
NA,TRBD1,TRBV29-1,TRBJ1-5,TGCAGCGCCAGGACAGGGGTCAATCAGCCCCAGCATTTT,CSARTGVNQPQHF
NA,TRBD1,TRBV27,TRBJ1-5,TGTGCCAGCAGTCTGAGACAGGGGTCCAATCAGCCCCAGCATTTT,CASSLRQGSNQPQHF
few,TRBD1,TRBV19,TRBJ2-7,TGTGCCAGTAGTATCCAGGGGGCCCACTACGAGCAGTACTTC,CASSIQGAHYEQYF